These 7 T cell receptor beta chains originate from one sample sequenced in a study of cytomegalovirus exposure and HLA in healthy donors. Primers for the PCR totalled 60 Vbeta and 13 Jbeta. TCRdb's copy holds only in-frame clones and misses some; the assay was immunoSEQ multiplex PCR. Of more than 80,000 clones detected, roughly 76% appear once; the ten largest clones hold 5% to 7.5%. Sequencing was done on a sample of PBMCs. The receptor set was obtained from a woman aged 45 to 65 in good health and CMV-seropositive.

This clone occurred a few times. V gene TRBV4-1 combines with J gene TRBJ2-3; the match to TRBD2 covers 11 bases. After removal of 5 bases from V and 0 bases from J, the junction contained 4 bases not matched to a gene. The germline CDR1 and CDR2 sequences are MGHRA and YSYEKL. The CDR3 is made up of 16 amino acids. The CDR3 spells CASSYSGGASTDTQYF. As DNA, the CDR3 is TGCGCCAGCAGCTATAGCGGGGGGGCTAGCACAGATACGCAGTATTTT.

The sample holds a few counts of this clone. The rearrangement links TRBV6-1 to TRBJ2-5; TRBD2 matches at 9 bases. Germline CDR1 is MNHNS and CDR2 is SASEGT. Trimming removed 7 bases from V and 6 bases from J; junction bases left unmatched: 6. The CDR3 loop spans 13 amino acids. The CDR3 nucleotides are TGTGCCAGCAAGCGGGGGGCGGAAAAGACCCAGTACTTC. It translates to CASKRGAEKTQYF.

This clone was seen a few times. V and J are TRBV6-6 and TRBJ2-7; tentatively, D is TRBD2 (6 bases). This CDR3 region has 14 residues. Trimming shortened V by 0 bases and J by 1 base, and 7 bases separated the two germline ends. Germline lookup yields CDR1 MNHNY and CDR2 SVGAGI (reference sequence). CDR3 loop: CASSYSEGSYEQYF. The CDR3 nucleotides are TGTGCCAGCAGTTACTCGGAGGGGTCCTACGAGCAGTACTTC.

V is TRBV5-1 and J is TRBJ1-4; D remains ambiguous. V shed 4 bases and J shed 7 bases, with 14 bases lying between them. Germline CDR1 and CDR2: SGHRS and YFSETQ. The CDR3 is made up of 14 amino acids. DNA of the CDR3: TGCGCCAGCAGCAGCGGTGGTCCGATTGAAAAACTGTTTTTT. Translation: CASSSGGPIEKLFF.

In this sample, this clone turned up a few times. The chain employs TRBV4-1 and TRBJ1-4; a possible D gene is TRBD1 (5 bases). In germline, CDR1 is MGHRA, CDR2 YSYEKL. V was clipped by 3 bases and J by 1 base, with 12 bases between them. The CDR3 covers 16 residues. The CDR3 loop is CASSQGSGVTNEKLFF. CDR3 in DNA: TGCGCCAGCAGCCAGGGATCGGGGGTAACTAATGAAAAACTGTTTTTT.

The chain recombines TRBV4-3 with TRBJ2-5; D gene ambiguous. The J call may be in error: the DNA end matches TRBJ2-7 better. The germline CDR1 and CDR2 sequences are LGHNA and YSLEER. The CDR3 runs 14 residues. In DNA, the CDR3 is TGCGCCAGCAGCCAAGGATCCCAAGCCTACGAGCAGTACTTC. It translates to CASSQGSQAYEQYF.

Here the CDR3 DNA reads TGTGCCAGCAGTGAAGGTCTGGGACATAATGAAAAACTGTTTTTT. Translation gives CASSEGLGHNEKLFF. J is TRBJ1-4 and V is TRBV2, with a tentative D call TRBD1 (6 bases). The CDR3 loop spans 15 amino acids. The germline V gene encodes CDR1 SNHLY and CDR2 FYNNEI. V lost 1 base to trimming and J lost 4 bases, with 10 bases between them. Drawing the rest from reference TRBV2 and TRBJ1-4, the complete variable domain is EPEVTQTPSHQVTQMGQEVILRCVPISNHLYFYWYRQILGQKVEFLVSFYNNEISEKSEIFDDQFSVERPDGSNFTLKIRSTKLEDSAMYFCASSEGLGHNEKLFFGSGTQLSVL.